This T cell receptor beta chain is from a study of blood T cell repertoires in COVID-19. Study-wide background: The origin of the acute and convalescent COVID-19 samples was the United States, Italy and Spain. T cells, B-cell-depleted T cells, or PBMCs supplied cDNA or gDNA.

The V and J ends lost 6 bases and 4 bases respectively, with 16 bases between them. The CDR3 has 14 residues. Germline assignment: CDR1 SGHNT and CDR2 YYREEE (reference sequence). Per the original data handling: Reference gene primer amplification gave estimated nucleated cell counts. Sequencing was performed with immunoSEQ multiplex PCR; in TCRdb, only in-frame clones are kept and a portion is missing. That table furnishes V, J and clone size, whereas the DNA furnished D and trimming. The sample has 250,000 to 350,000 clones; over 75% are singletons. Sequenced: peripheral blood. This receptor was obtained from a woman between 55 and 75 years old with acute or convalescent COVID-19. The chain uses TRBV5-4 and TRBJ1-1; maybe TRBD1 (5 bases). CDR3 coding DNA: TGTGCCAGCACCGGCGGGGGGAGGGCCACTGAAGCTTTCTTT. Translation gives CASTGGGRATEAFF.